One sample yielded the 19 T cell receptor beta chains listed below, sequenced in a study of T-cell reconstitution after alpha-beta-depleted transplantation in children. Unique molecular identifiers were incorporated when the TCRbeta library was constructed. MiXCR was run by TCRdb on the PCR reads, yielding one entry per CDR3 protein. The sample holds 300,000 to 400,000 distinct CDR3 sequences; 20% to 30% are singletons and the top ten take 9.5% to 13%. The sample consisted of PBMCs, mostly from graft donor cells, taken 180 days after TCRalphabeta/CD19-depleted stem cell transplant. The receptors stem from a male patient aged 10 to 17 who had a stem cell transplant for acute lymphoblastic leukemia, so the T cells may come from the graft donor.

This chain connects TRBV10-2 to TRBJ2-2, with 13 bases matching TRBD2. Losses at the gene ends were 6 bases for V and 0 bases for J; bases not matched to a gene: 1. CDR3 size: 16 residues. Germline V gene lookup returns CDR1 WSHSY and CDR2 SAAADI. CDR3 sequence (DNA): TGCGCCAGCAGGGGACTAGCGGGAACGAACACCGGGGAGCTGTTTTTT. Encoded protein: CASRGLAGTNTGELFF.

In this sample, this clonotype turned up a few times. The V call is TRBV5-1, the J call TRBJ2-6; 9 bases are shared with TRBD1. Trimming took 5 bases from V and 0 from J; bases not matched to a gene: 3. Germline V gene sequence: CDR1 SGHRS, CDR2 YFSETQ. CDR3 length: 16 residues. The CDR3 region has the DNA TGCGCCAGCAGAAGGGGACAGGGCTCTGGGGCCAACGTCCTGACTTTC. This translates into CASRRGQGSGANVLTF.

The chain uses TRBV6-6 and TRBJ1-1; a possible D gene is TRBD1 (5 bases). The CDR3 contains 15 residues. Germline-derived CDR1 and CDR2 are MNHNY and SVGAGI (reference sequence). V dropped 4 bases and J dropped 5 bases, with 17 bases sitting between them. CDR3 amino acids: CASSSGREKWTEAFF. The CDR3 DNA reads TGTGCCAGCAGTTCGGGACGGGAGAAGTGGACTGAAGCTTTCTTT.

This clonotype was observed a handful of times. The CDR3 DNA follows: TGTGCCAGCAGCGTAGCGGACTCTGGAAACACCATATATTTT. Protein product: CASSVADSGNTIYF. The chain links TRBV9 to TRBJ1-3; no clear D gene. The CDR3 has 14 residues. Germline lookup yields CDR1 SGDLS and CDR2 YYNGEE. V lost 0 bases to trimming and J lost 0 bases, with 4 bases between them.

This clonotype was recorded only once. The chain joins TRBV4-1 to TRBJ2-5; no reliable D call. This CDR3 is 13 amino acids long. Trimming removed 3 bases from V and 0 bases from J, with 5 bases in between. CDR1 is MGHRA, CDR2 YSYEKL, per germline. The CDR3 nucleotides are TGCGCCAGCAGCCAGATCTACCAAGAGACCCAGTACTTC. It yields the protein CASSQIYQETQYF.

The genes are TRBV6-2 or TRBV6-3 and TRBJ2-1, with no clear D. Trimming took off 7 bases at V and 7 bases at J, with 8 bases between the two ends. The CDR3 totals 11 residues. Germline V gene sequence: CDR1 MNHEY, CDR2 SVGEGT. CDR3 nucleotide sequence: TGTGCCAGCACCCTGGGGAATGAGCAGTTCTTC. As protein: CASTLGNEQFF.

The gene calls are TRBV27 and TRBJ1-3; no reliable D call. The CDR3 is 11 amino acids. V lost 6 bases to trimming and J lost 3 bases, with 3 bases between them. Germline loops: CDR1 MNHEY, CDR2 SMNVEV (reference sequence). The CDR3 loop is CASRIGNTIYF. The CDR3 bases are TGTGCCAGCAGGATTGGAAACACCATATATTTT.

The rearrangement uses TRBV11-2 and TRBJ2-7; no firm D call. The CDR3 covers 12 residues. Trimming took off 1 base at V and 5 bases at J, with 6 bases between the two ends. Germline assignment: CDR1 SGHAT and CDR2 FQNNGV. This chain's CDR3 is CASSLVGNEQYF. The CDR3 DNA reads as TGTGCCAGCAGCTTAGTGGGTAACGAGCAGTACTTC.

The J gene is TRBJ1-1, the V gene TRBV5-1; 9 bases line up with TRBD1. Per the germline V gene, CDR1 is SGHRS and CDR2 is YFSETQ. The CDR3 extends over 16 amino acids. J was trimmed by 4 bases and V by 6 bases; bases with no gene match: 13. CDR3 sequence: CASNPRQGERGTEAFF. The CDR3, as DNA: TGCGCCAGCAACCCTCGACAGGGGGAGAGGGGCACTGAAGCTTTCTTT.

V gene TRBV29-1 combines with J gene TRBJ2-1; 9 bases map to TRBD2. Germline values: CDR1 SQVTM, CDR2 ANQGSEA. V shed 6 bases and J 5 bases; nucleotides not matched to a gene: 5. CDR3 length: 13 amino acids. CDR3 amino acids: CSVNSGRDNEQFF. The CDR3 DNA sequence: TGCAGCGTCAATAGCGGGAGAGACAATGAGCAGTTCTTC.

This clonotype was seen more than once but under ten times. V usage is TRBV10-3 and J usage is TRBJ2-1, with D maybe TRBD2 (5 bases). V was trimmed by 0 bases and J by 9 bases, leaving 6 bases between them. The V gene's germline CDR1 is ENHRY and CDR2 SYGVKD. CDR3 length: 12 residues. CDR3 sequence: CAISESAGEQFF. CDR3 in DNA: TGTGCCATCAGTGAGTCGGCGGGTGAGCAGTTCTTC.

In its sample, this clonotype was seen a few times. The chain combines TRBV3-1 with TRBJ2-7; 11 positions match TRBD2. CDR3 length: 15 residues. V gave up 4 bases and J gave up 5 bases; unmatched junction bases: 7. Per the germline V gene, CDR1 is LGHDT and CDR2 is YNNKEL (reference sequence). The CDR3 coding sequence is TGTGCCAGCAGCCCACCGGGACTAGCGGCTGACGAGCAGTACTTC. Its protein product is CASSPPGLAADEQYF.

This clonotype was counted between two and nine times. This chain's CDR3 is CASSFRLARLNEQFF. Here the CDR3 DNA reads TGTGCCAGCAGCTTTCGACTAGCGCGGCTCAATGAGCAGTTCTTC. The chain has TRBV7-8 and TRBJ2-1; 8 bases are a match to TRBD2. Trimming cost V 3 bases and J 6 bases; bases outside gene matches: 7. The CDR3 covers 15 residues. Germline-derived CDR1 and CDR2 are SGHVS and FQNEAQ.

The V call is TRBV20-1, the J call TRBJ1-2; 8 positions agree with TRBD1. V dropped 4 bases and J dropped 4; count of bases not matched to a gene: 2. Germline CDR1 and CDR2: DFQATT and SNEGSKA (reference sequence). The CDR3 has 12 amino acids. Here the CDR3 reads CSAKTGGYGYTF. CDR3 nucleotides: TGCAGTGCTAAAACAGGGGGCTATGGCTACACCTTC.

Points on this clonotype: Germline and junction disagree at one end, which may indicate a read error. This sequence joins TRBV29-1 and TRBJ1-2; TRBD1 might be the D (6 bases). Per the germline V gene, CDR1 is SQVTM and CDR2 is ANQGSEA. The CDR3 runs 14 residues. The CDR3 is CSVEVTRGGYGDTF. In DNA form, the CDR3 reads TGCAGCGTTGAAGTGACCCGGGGGGGCTATGGCGACACCTTC.

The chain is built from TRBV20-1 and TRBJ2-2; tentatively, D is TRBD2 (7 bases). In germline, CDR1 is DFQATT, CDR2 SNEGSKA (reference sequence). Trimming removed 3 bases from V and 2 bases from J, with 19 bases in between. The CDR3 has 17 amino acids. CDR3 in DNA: TGCAGTGCTAGGCCCCCCCGGGGGGCGCGAAACACCGGGGAGCTGTTTTTT. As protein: CSARPPRGARNTGELFF.

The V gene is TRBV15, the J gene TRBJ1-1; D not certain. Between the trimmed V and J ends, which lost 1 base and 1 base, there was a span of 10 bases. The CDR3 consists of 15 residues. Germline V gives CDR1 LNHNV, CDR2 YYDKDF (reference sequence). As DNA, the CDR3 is TGTGCCACCAGCAGAGCTTTGTCAGGGAACACTGAAGCTTTCTTT. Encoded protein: CATSRALSGNTEAFF.

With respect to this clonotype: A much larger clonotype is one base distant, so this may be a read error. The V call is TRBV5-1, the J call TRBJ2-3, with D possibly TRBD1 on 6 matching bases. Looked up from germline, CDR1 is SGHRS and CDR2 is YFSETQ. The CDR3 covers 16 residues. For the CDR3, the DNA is TGCGACAGCAGCTTAACGAGGGGGTCCGGCACAGATACGCAGTATTTT. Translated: CDSSLTRGSGTDTQYF.

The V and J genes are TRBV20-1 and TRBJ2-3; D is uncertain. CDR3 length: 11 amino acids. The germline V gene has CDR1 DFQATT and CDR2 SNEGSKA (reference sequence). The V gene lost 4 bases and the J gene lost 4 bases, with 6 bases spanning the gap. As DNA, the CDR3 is TGCAGTGCTACCACGTCAGATACGCAGTATTTT. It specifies CSATTSDTQYF.